This passage covers 24 T cell receptor beta chains from one sample sequenced in a study of blood T cell repertoires in COVID-19. Produced via immunoSEQ multiplex PCR; TCRdb's table is partial and in-frame only. Of approximately 260,000 clones listed, roughly 80% are singletons. What was sequenced was PBMCs or T cells enriched from blood (not recorded which). These receptors were taken from a man aged 25 to 40 with acute COVID-19.

The V call is TRBV6-4, the J call TRBJ2-1; 13 bases fit TRBD2. Trimming at V came to 5 bases and at J to 12 bases, leaving 7 bases not matched to a gene. In germline, CDR1 is MRHNA, CDR2 SNTAGT. The CDR3 runs to 14 residues. CDR3 region: CASSNGLAGEGQFF. In DNA form, the CDR3 reads TGTGCCAGCAGTAACGGACTAGCGGGAGAAGGGCAGTTCTTC.

The chain has TRBV7-2 and TRBJ2-5; 11 bases agree with TRBD2. The CDR3 contains 15 residues. Germline trimming cut 5 bases from V and 0 bases from J; bases unmatched to any gene: 2. Germline V lookup: CDR1 SGHTA, CDR2 FQGNSA. The CDR3 DNA sequence: TGTGCCAGCAGCCTGGGACTAGCGGACCAAGAGACCCAGTACTTC. This translates into CASSLGLADQETQYF.

The rearrangement joins TRBV6-5 to TRBJ1-5; possible D gene TRBD1, 6 bases. Per germline, CDR1 MNHEY and CDR2 SVGAGI. Trimming took off 5 bases at V and 4 bases at J, with 12 bases between the two ends. This CDR3 spans 14 amino acids. The CDR3 sequence is CASSQDSENQPQHF. In DNA, the CDR3 is TGTGCCAGCAGTCAGGACAGCGAAAATCAGCCCCAGCATTTT.

This chain links TRBV5-1 with TRBJ2-3; 9 bases line up with TRBD2. The CDR3 sequence is 16 residues long. CDR1 SGHRS and CDR2 YFSETQ come from the germline V gene. Unmatched junction bases numbered 12, after V lost 7 bases and J lost 3 bases. The CDR3 DNA is TGCGCCAGCTCCCGCGGGGCGGGGGGGCCGACAGATACGCAGTATTTT. It encodes CASSRGAGGPTDTQYF. Full variable domain (rest looked up from reference TRBV5-1 and TRBJ2-3): KAGVTQTPRYLIKTRGQQVTLSCSPISGHRSVSWYQQTPGQGLQFLFEYFSETQRNKGNFPGRFSGRQFSNSRSEMNVSTLELGDSALYLCASSRGAGGPTDTQYFGPGTRLTVL.

The CDR3 spells CATSRDRQGPQPQHF. Written as DNA, the CDR3 is TGTGCCACCAGCAGAGATAGGCAGGGTCCGCAGCCCCAGCATTTT. The chain recombines TRBV15 with TRBJ1-5, with D maybe TRBD1 (5 bases). The V gene's germline CDR1 is LNHNV and CDR2 YYDKDF (reference sequence). The CDR3 consists of 15 residues. The ends were cut back, 0 bases at V and 7 bases at J, with 13 bases in the middle.

V gene TRBV14 combines with J gene TRBJ2-2; 10 bases line up with TRBD1. CDR1 is SGHDN and CDR2 is FVKESK in the germline V gene. The V and J ends lost 4 bases and 5 bases, in that order; junction bases with no gene match: 7. The CDR3 contains 16 residues. Written as DNA, the CDR3 is TGTGCCAGCAGCCGCACGGGACAGGGGATTACCGGGGAGCTGTTTTTT. Translation: CASSRTGQGITGELFF.

In its sample, this clone was seen once. V and J are TRBV28 and TRBJ2-2; 7 nucleotides match TRBD1. CDR1 is MDHEN, CDR2 SYDVKM, per germline. V was pared by 5 bases and J by 7 bases, with 10 bases of the junction left unmatched. The CDR3 is 15 amino acids. As DNA, the CDR3 is TGTGCCAGCAGTCTCCAGGGGGTTAGGGGCGGGGAGCTGTTTTTT. Its protein product is CASSLQGVRGGELFF.

The genes are TRBV19 and TRBJ1-5, with 9 bases lining up with TRBD1. This CDR3 comprises 15 residues. Trimming removed 5 bases from V and 4 bases from J; junction bases left unmatched: 6. In germline, CDR1 is LNHDA, CDR2 SQIVND (reference sequence). This chain's CDR3 is CASSAAGTGNQPQHF. CDR3 in DNA: TGTGCCAGTAGTGCCGCCGGGACAGGGAATCAGCCCCAGCATTTT.

The chain joins TRBV27 to TRBJ1-1; the D is unclear. The CDR3 has 16 residues. CDR1 MNHEY and CDR2 SMNVEV come from the germline V gene (reference sequence). V lost 2 bases to trimming and J lost 4 bases, with 17 bases between them. CDR3 sequence: CASSLGGRGFSTEAFF. For the CDR3, the DNA is TGTGCCAGCAGTTTAGGCGGCCGGGGTTTTAGCACTGAAGCTTTCTTT.

The chain links TRBV9 to TRBJ2-2; no reliable D call. With 1 base removed from V and 0 bases from J, the gap between germline ends came to 10 bases. Per the germline V gene, CDR1 is SGDLS and CDR2 is YYNGEE. The CDR3 runs to 16 residues. CDR3 nucleotides: TGTGCCAGCAGCGTATCGTCTAACTCGAACACCGGGGAGCTGTTTTTT. This codes for CASSVSSNSNTGELFF.

The J gene is TRBJ1-1, the V gene TRBV2; 8 bases line up with TRBD1. Germline V CDR1 and CDR2: SNHLY, FYNNEI. The CDR3 extends over 13 amino acids. The V segment lost 9 bases and the J segment 5 bases; nucleotides outside the gene matches: 8. As DNA, the CDR3 is TGTGCCAGGACGGACAGGGCCAGGACTGAAGCTTTCTTT. It yields the protein CARTDRARTEAFF.

V gene TRBV10-1 combines with J gene TRBJ2-5; no reliable D call. Trimming cost V 4 bases and J 5 bases, with 11 bases left between them. This CDR3 comprises 13 residues. Per germline, CDR1 WNHNN and CDR2 SYGVQD (reference sequence). The CDR3 reads CASSGFLGETQYF. CDR3 DNA sequence: TGCGCCAGCAGTGGTTTTCTCGGGGAGACCCAGTACTTC.

CDR3: CASRLTGGNYGYTF. Written as DNA, the CDR3 is TGTGCCAGCAGATTAACAGGTGGTAACTATGGCTACACCTTC. The genes are TRBV25-1 and TRBJ1-2; maybe TRBD1 (5 bases). V shed 6 bases and J shed 1 base, with 12 bases lying between them. Germline assignment: CDR1 MGHDK and CDR2 SYGVNS. The CDR3 covers 14 residues.

V gene TRBV3-1 (or the pseudogene TRBV3-2) combines with J gene TRBJ1-6, with 8 bases matching TRBD1. Germline CDR1 reads LGHDT; CDR2 reads YNNKEL (reference sequence). The CDR3 consists of 16 residues. Trimming cost V 4 bases and J 7 bases; bases outside gene matches: 9. The CDR3 spells CASSLGQGRTNSPLHF. For the CDR3, the DNA is TGTGCCAGCAGCCTCGGACAGGGTAGAACGAATTCACCCCTCCACTTT.

This chain connects TRBV9 to TRBJ1-2; D remains ambiguous. The CDR3 is made up of 12 amino acids. The germline V gene has CDR1 SGDLS and CDR2 YYNGEE. Trimming cost V 4 bases and J 8 bases, with 12 bases left between them. In DNA form, the CDR3 reads TGTGCCAGCAGCTCTCGGGAAGTCGGCTACACCTTC. Translated, it gives CASSSREVGYTF.

The chain employs TRBV27 and TRBJ2-7; TRBD2 aligns across 11 bases. CDR1 and CDR2 (germline): MNHEY, SMNVEV (reference sequence). The CDR3 covers 15 residues. V was clipped by 6 bases and J by 3 bases; unmatched bases: 7. CDR3: CASRHGTSGYYEQYV. The DNA for the CDR3 is TGTGCCAGCAGACACGGGACTAGCGGATACTACGAGCAGTACGTC.

This clone came up once. The J gene is TRBJ2-5, the V gene TRBV2; weak D call: TRBD2 (6 bases). Trimming left V 8 bases short and J 4 bases short, with 20 bases between. Germline V lookup: CDR1 SNHLY, CDR2 FYNNEI. The CDR3 loop spans 15 amino acids. For the CDR3, the DNA is TGTGCCAGCCTTCAGACTAGTCGGAGTGTAGAGACCCAGTACTTC. Translation gives CASLQTSRSVETQYF. Full variable domain (rest looked up from reference TRBV2 and TRBJ2-5): EPEVTQTPSHQVTQMGQEVILRCVPISNHLYFYWYRQILGQKVEFLVSFYNNEISEKSEIFDDQFSVERPDGSNFTLKIRSTKLEDSAMYFCASLQTSRSVETQYFGPGTRLLVL.

Here the CDR3 DNA reads TGTGCCAGCAGCTCTGAGGGGGCCGCTGGAAACACCATATATTTT. Its translation: CASSSEGAAGNTIYF. The rearrangement uses TRBV5-5 and TRBJ1-3, with 7 bases that match TRBD1. CDR1 SGHKS and CDR2 YYEKEE come from the germline V gene (reference sequence). The CDR3 sequence is 15 residues long. With 3 bases clipped from V and 2 bases from J, the junction kept 5 bases outside the gene matches. Drawing the rest from reference TRBV5-5 and TRBJ1-3, the complete variable domain is DAGVTQSPTHLIKTRGQQVTLRCSPISGHKSVSWYQQVLGQGPQFIFQYYEKEERGRGNFPDRFSARQFPNYSSELNVNALLLGDSALYLCASSSEGAAGNTIYFGEGSWLTVV.

The chain is built from TRBV30 and TRBJ1-1; TRBD1 matches 7 bases. V shed 3 bases and J 5 bases; nucleotides not matched to a gene: 12. Germline V CDR1 and CDR2: GTSNPN, SVGIG (reference sequence). The CDR3 covers 15 residues. CDR3 sequence reads: CAWRITTGSGTEAFF. As DNA, the CDR3 is TGTGCCTGGAGAATAACGACAGGGTCCGGGACTGAAGCTTTCTTT. Full variable domain (missing parts from reference TRBV30 and TRBJ1-1): SQTIHQWPATLVQPVGSPLSLECTVEGTSNPNLYWYRQAAGRGLQLLFYSVGIGQISSEVPQNLSASRPQDRQFILSSKKLLLSDSGFYLCAWRITTGSGTEAFFGQGTRLTVV.

V usage is TRBV7-2 and J usage is TRBJ2-1, with TRBD2 as a possible D gene (6 bases). CDR3 length equals 14 residues. The germline gives CDR1 SGHTA, CDR2 FQGNSA. V was trimmed by 4 bases and J by 2 bases, leaving 9 bases between them. The CDR3 DNA follows: TGTGCCAGCAGCTCGGGGGTAACCTACAATGAGCAGTTCTTC. Residues: CASSSGVTYNEQFF.

This chain links TRBV19 with TRBJ1-2, with 7 bases lining up with TRBD1. V gave up 5 bases and J gave up 8 bases; unmatched junction bases: 8. Germline values: CDR1 LNHDA, CDR2 SQIVND (reference sequence). The CDR3 totals 13 residues. The CDR3 nucleotides read TGTGCCAGTAGTCAACGCAGGGGACAGGGCTACACCTTC. Protein sequence: CASSQRRGQGYTF.

This clone has a handful of counts. J is TRBJ1-5 and V is TRBV18; perhaps TRBD1 as D (5 bases). V lost 5 bases, J lost 3 bases, and 11 bases lay in between. The germline V gene encodes CDR1 KGHSH and CDR2 LQKENI. The CDR3 covers 14 residues. CDR3 sequence (DNA): TGTGCCAGCTCATCGGACAATTACAATCAGCCCCAGCATTTT. It codes for CASSSDNYNQPQHF. The full variable domain, in which reference TRBV18 and TRBJ1-5 provide the parts outside the CDR3, is NAGVMQNPRHLVRRRGQEARLRCSPMKGHSHVYWYRQLPEEGLKFMVYLQKENIIDESGMPKERFSAEFPKEGPSILRIQQVVRGDSAAYFCASSSDNYNQPQHFGDGTRLSIL.

This sequence joins TRBV11-3 and TRBJ1-1; weak D call: TRBD1 (6 bases). The V and J ends lost 1 base and 3 bases respectively, with 6 bases between them. Germline-derived CDR1 and CDR2 are SGHNT and YENEEA. The CDR3 loop spans 13 amino acids. CDR3: CASSLGTDTEAFF. The CDR3 DNA sequence: TGTGCCAGCAGCTTAGGGACAGACACTGAAGCTTTCTTT.

The CDR3 sequence is CASSRESGSYNEQFF. Here the CDR3 DNA reads TGTGCCAGCAGCCGGGAAAGTGGCTCCTACAATGAGCAGTTCTTC. The chain couples TRBV7-3 to TRBJ2-1, with D tentatively TRBD2 (5 bases). Looked up from germline, CDR1 is SGHTA and CDR2 is FQGTGA. The CDR3 extends over 15 amino acids. Deletions cut 5 bases from V and 0 bases from J, with 11 bases between.